Sequencing of this TCR beta chain was carried out in a study of blood T cell repertoires in COVID-19. Study information: There were acute and convalescent COVID-19 samples, and they came from the United States, Italy and Spain. In each case, the material was cDNA or gDNA derived from T cells, B-cell-depleted T cells, or PBMCs.

Generated by immunoSEQ multiplex PCR, the TCRdb table keeps only in-frame clones and is missing some. The sample has some 96,000 clones, about 80% seen once. The V and J ends lost 3 bases and 10 bases respectively, with 16 bases between them. The germline gives CDR1 MNHEY, CDR2 SMNVEV (reference sequence). The CDR3 runs 14 residues. Input material: peripheral blood. This receptor was obtained from a woman between 70 and 85 years old with acute or convalescent COVID-19. J is TRBJ2-1 and V is TRBV27, with D tentatively TRBD1 (5 bases). CDR3 in DNA: TGTGCCAGCAGTTTCGCGGTAGGGCAGGGCGAGCAGTTCTTC. Its protein is CASSFAVGQGEQFF.